The entry that follows covers one TCR beta chain sequence. Its antigen remains unidentified. The trim removed 7 bases at V and 5 bases at J, leaving 5 bases unmatched. The germline V gene encodes CDR1 KGHDR and CDR2 SFDVKD. The CDR3 covers 13 residues. The record originates from a study of T cell responses to AZD1222 COVID-19 vaccine. Study-wide results and limits: Only six individuals given AZD1222 were seropositive at baseline. The study found Spike-specific TCR breadth and depth rose after two AZD1222 doses.

The method was immunoSEQ multiplex PCR; TCRdb's version includes in-frame clones alone and lacks a portion of them. The table has about 67,000 clones, around four fifths seen once. V is TRBV24-1 and J is TRBJ2-7; 9 bases fit TRBD1. The sequencing used peripheral blood, collected on day 0 of AZD1222 vaccination. The clonotype was recovered from an adult in good health. CDR3 loop: CATSGTGPDEQYF. Here the CDR3 DNA reads TGTGCCACCAGCGGGACAGGGCCGGACGAGCAGTACTTC.